Listed below are T cell receptor beta chains from one sample, sequenced in a study of graft-versus-host responses after intestinal transplantation. Generated by immunoSEQ multiplex PCR, the TCRdb table keeps only in-frame clones and is missing some. The sample records 80,000 to 90,000 clones, about nine tenths being singletons. These receptors have no known antigen. The starting material was unstimulated CD4+ T cells sorted from spleen or lymph node cells, obtained before intestinal transplant. These receptors were obtained from a human donor who received an intestinal transplant. Both conserved end residues are part of each CDR3. The D gene is left open where the match is weak. Expanded clones get a size class; other rows say once, few or many, or leave the size out.

v_gene: TRBV6-5; j_gene: TRBJ1-5; d_gene: NA; abundance: NA; CDR3aa: CASSYSAGFNQPQHF; CDR3nt: TGTGCCAGCAGTTACTCAGCCGGGTTTAATCAGCCCCAGCATTTT
v_gene: TRBV5-1; j_gene: TRBJ2-5; d_gene: TRBD2; abundance: NA; CDR3aa: CASSLGGLAGAAVETQYF; CDR3nt: TGCGCCAGCAGCTTGGGGGGACTAGCGGGGGCCGCGGTAGAGACCCAGTACTTC
v_gene: TRBV2; j_gene: TRBJ2-1; d_gene: NA; abundance: NA; CDR3aa: CASSLQGRGEQFF; CDR3nt: TGTGCCAGCAGCCTACAGGGGCGGGGTGAGCAGTTCTTC
v_gene: TRBV5-1; j_gene: TRBJ2-7; d_gene: NA; abundance: NA; CDR3aa: CASRITGEAGEQYF; CDR3nt: TGCGCCAGCAGGATAACAGGGGAGGCAGGCGAGCAGTACTTC
v_gene: TRBV4-2; j_gene: TRBJ1-4; d_gene: TRBD1; abundance: NA; CDR3aa: CASTFGQARAGEKLFF; CDR3nt: TGTGCCAGCACCTTCGGACAGGCCCGCGCGGGTGAAAAACTGTTTTTT
v_gene: TRBV28; j_gene: TRBJ1-2; d_gene: TRBD1; abundance: few; CDR3aa: CASSPRTGRGGYTF; CDR3nt: TGTGCCAGCAGTCCGCGGACAGGTCGGGGTGGCTACACCTTC
v_gene: TRBV6-1; j_gene: TRBJ2-5; d_gene: NA; abundance: NA; CDR3aa: CAFRTEGQETQYF; CDR3nt: TGTGCCTTCCGGACAGAGGGACAAGAGACCCAGTACTTC
v_gene: TRBV29-1; j_gene: TRBJ2-3; d_gene: TRBD1; abundance: NA; CDR3aa: CSVEDWQGASVRTDTQYF; CDR3nt: TGCAGCGTTGAAGATTGGCAGGGGGCGTCTGTCCGGACAGATACGCAGTATTTT
v_gene: TRBV29-1; j_gene: TRBJ2-3; d_gene: NA; abundance: once; CDR3aa: CSVVVAATDTQYF; CDR3nt: TGCAGCGTTGTAGTAGCGGCAACAGATACGCAGTATTTT
v_gene: TRBV9; j_gene: TRBJ2-5; d_gene: TRBD2; abundance: NA; CDR3aa: CASSVSYGGGKETQYF; CDR3nt: TGTGCCAGCAGCGTATCGTACGGGGGAGGGAAAGAGACCCAGTACTTC
v_gene: TRBV7-9; j_gene: TRBJ1-2; d_gene: NA; abundance: NA; CDR3aa: CASSFLSGTPNYGYTF; CDR3nt: TGTGCCAGCAGCTTTCTATCGGGTACGCCTAACTATGGCTACACCTTC
v_gene: TRBV27; j_gene: TRBJ1-6; d_gene: NA; abundance: NA; CDR3aa: CASSSTGRDNSPLHF; CDR3nt: TGTGCCAGCAGTTCCACAGGGAGGGATAATTCACCCCTCCACTTT
v_gene: TRBV6-1; j_gene: TRBJ1-2; d_gene: NA; abundance: NA; CDR3aa: CASSQGQNYGYTF; CDR3nt: TGTGCCAGCAGTCAAGGGCAAAACTATGGCTACACCTTC
v_gene: TRBV4-2; j_gene: TRBJ1-1; d_gene: NA; abundance: NA; CDR3aa: CASSQDQGLGTEAFF; CDR3nt: TGTGCCAGCAGCCAAGACCAGGGGCTGGGCACTGAAGCTTTCTTT
v_gene: TRBV2; j_gene: TRBJ2-1; d_gene: TRBD1; abundance: NA; CDR3aa: CASNRDRESHEQFF; CDR3nt: TGTGCCTCGAACCGGGACAGGGAATCCCATGAGCAGTTCTTC
v_gene: TRBV2; j_gene: TRBJ1-5; d_gene: NA; abundance: NA; CDR3aa: CASSLTGSSNQPQHF; CDR3nt: TGTGCCAGCAGCCTCACAGGGAGCAGCAATCAGCCCCAGCATTTT
v_gene: TRBV6-1; j_gene: TRBJ2-7; d_gene: TRBD1; abundance: NA; CDR3aa: CASRANRGVGEQYF; CDR3nt: TGTGCCAGCAGGGCCAACAGGGGGGTAGGCGAGCAGTACTTC
v_gene: TRBV9; j_gene: TRBJ2-1; d_gene: TRBD2; abundance: NA; CDR3aa: CASSAVGGSKEFF; CDR3nt: TGTGCCAGCAGCGCCGTAGGCGGGAGTAAGGAGTTCTTC
v_gene: TRBV29-1; j_gene: TRBJ2-7; d_gene: NA; abundance: NA; CDR3aa: CSVGSRSYEQYF; CDR3nt: TGCAGCGTTGGTTCACGGTCCTACGAGCAGTACTTC
v_gene: TRBV6-1; j_gene: TRBJ2-5; d_gene: NA; abundance: NA; CDR3aa: CASTDWRGETQYF; CDR3nt: TGTGCCAGCACCGACTGGCGCGGGGAGACCCAGTACTTC
v_gene: TRBV5-1; j_gene: TRBJ1-2; d_gene: NA; abundance: NA; CDR3aa: CASSLVGRYPNYGYTF; CDR3nt: TGCGCCAGCAGCTTGGTGGGGCGCTACCCAAACTATGGCTACACCTTC
v_gene: TRBV6-5; j_gene: TRBJ1-2; d_gene: NA; abundance: NA; CDR3aa: CASSYSKGRALSGYTF; CDR3nt: TGTGCCAGCAGTTACTCGAAGGGCAGGGCCTTAAGTGGCTACACCTTC
v_gene: TRBV5-1; j_gene: TRBJ1-6; d_gene: NA; abundance: NA; CDR3aa: CASSLVSSRDKAPGTLHF; CDR3nt: TGCGCCAGCAGCTTGGTTTCGTCTCGGGACAAGGCCCCGGGGACCCTCCACTTT
v_gene: TRBV5-1; j_gene: TRBJ1-1; d_gene: NA; abundance: NA; CDR3aa: CASSTTGTEAFF; CDR3nt: TGCGCCAGCAGCACGACAGGCACTGAAGCTTTCTTT
v_gene: TRBV6-5; j_gene: TRBJ1-2; d_gene: TRBD1; abundance: NA; CDR3aa: CASSLEAHRGYGYTF; CDR3nt: TGTGCCAGCAGCCTAGAGGCTCACAGGGGGTATGGCTACACCTTC
v_gene: TRBV7-2; j_gene: TRBJ2-5; d_gene: TRBD2; abundance: NA; CDR3aa: CASSFRTSGAETQYF; CDR3nt: TGTGCCAGCAGCTTCCGGACTAGCGGGGCGGAGACCCAGTACTTC
v_gene: TRBV7-6; j_gene: TRBJ1-3; d_gene: NA; abundance: NA; CDR3aa: CASSPPGGARNTIYF; CDR3nt: TGTGCCAGCAGCCCACCGGGGGGAGCTCGAAACACCATATATTTT
v_gene: TRBV18; j_gene: TRBJ2-7; d_gene: NA; abundance: NA; CDR3aa: CASSPPNKAYEQYF; CDR3nt: TGTGCCAGCTCACCACCGAACAAAGCCTACGAGCAGTACTTC
v_gene: TRBV2; j_gene: TRBJ1-2; d_gene: NA; abundance: NA; CDR3aa: CASSTQDLYGYTF; CDR3nt: TGTGCCAGCAGTACCCAGGATCTCTATGGCTACACCTTC
v_gene: TRBV7-2; j_gene: TRBJ2-7; d_gene: TRBD2; abundance: NA; CDR3aa: CASSPTGTRHYEQYF; CDR3nt: TGTGCCAGCAGCCCCACCGGGACTAGACACTACGAGCAGTACTTC
v_gene: TRBV5-1; j_gene: TRBJ2-5; d_gene: TRBD2; abundance: NA; CDR3aa: CASRGAGERGGETQYF; CDR3nt: TGCGCCAGCCGAGGGGCGGGGGAGCGGGGTGGGGAGACCCAGTACTTC
v_gene: TRBV2; j_gene: TRBJ1-3; d_gene: TRBD1; abundance: NA; CDR3aa: CASRRQGGSLSGNTIYF; CDR3nt: TGTGCCAGCAGGCGACAGGGAGGCTCTCTCTCTGGAAACACCATATATTTT
v_gene: TRBV27; j_gene: TRBJ1-2; d_gene: TRBD1; abundance: NA; CDR3aa: CASSLPGGYGYTF; CDR3nt: TGTGCCAGCAGTTTACCAGGGGGCTATGGCTACACCTTC
v_gene: TRBV6-1; j_gene: TRBJ1-2; d_gene: TRBD1; abundance: few; CDR3aa: CASRYSSGTGNGYTF; CDR3nt: TGTGCCAGCAGATATTCTTCCGGGACAGGGAATGGCTACACCTTC
v_gene: TRBV6-1; j_gene: TRBJ1-2; d_gene: NA; abundance: NA; CDR3aa: CASSPDRYGYTF; CDR3nt: TGTGCCAGCAGTCCCGACAGATATGGCTACACCTTC
v_gene: TRBV7-9; j_gene: TRBJ2-7; d_gene: NA; abundance: once; CDR3aa: CASSFRPGYEQYF; CDR3nt: TGTGCCAGCAGCTTTCGCCCCGGCTACGAGCAGTACTTC
v_gene: TRBV4-1; j_gene: TRBJ2-3; d_gene: TRBD2; abundance: once; CDR3aa: CASSPSLAGGPDTQYF; CDR3nt: TGCGCCAGCAGCCCCTCGCTAGCGGGGGGGCCAGATACGCAGTATTTT
v_gene: TRBV6-6; j_gene: TRBJ1-5; d_gene: TRBD1; abundance: NA; CDR3aa: CASSWTRGQGNQPQHF; CDR3nt: TGTGCCAGCAGTTGGACCCGGGGACAGGGCAATCAGCCCCAGCATTTT
v_gene: TRBV27; j_gene: TRBJ1-1; d_gene: NA; abundance: NA; CDR3aa: CASSLKEGRTEVFF; CDR3nt: TGTGCCAGCAGTTTAAAGGAGGGGAGGACTGAAGTTTTCTTT
v_gene: TRBV7-2; j_gene: TRBJ2-2; d_gene: NA; abundance: few; CDR3aa: CASSLDRNTGELFF; CDR3nt: TGTGCCAGCAGCTTGGACAGAAACACCGGGGAGCTGTTTTTT
v_gene: TRBV29-1; j_gene: TRBJ1-1; d_gene: NA; abundance: NA; CDR3aa: CSVGVGGGNTEAFF; CDR3nt: TGCAGCGTTGGGGTTGGGGGGGGGAACACTGAAGCTTTCTTT
v_gene: TRBV5-4; j_gene: TRBJ1-1; d_gene: NA; abundance: NA; CDR3aa: CASSLGPENTEAFF; CDR3nt: TGTGCCAGCAGCCTTGGGCCCGAGAACACTGAAGCTTTCTTT
v_gene: TRBV18; j_gene: TRBJ1-3; d_gene: TRBD1; abundance: NA; CDR3aa: CASSNGQGSSGNTIYF; CDR3nt: TGTGCCAGCTCAAACGGACAGGGGAGCTCTGGAAACACCATATATTTT
v_gene: TRBV10-3; j_gene: TRBJ2-7; d_gene: NA; abundance: NA; CDR3aa: CAISDDTTKVYEQYF; CDR3nt: TGTGCCATCAGCGATGACACCACCAAGGTCTACGAGCAGTACTTC
v_gene: TRBV7-9; j_gene: TRBJ1-2; d_gene: NA; abundance: NA; CDR3aa: CASSLSRDYGYTF; CDR3nt: TGTGCCAGCAGCTTAAGCCGGGACTATGGCTACACCTTC
v_gene: TRBV6-1; j_gene: TRBJ1-1; d_gene: TRBD1; abundance: NA; CDR3aa: CASRPEDRGGTEAFF; CDR3nt: TGTGCCAGCAGGCCAGAGGACAGGGGCGGCACTGAAGCTTTCTTT
v_gene: TRBV7-9; j_gene: TRBJ2-3; d_gene: TRBD2; abundance: NA; CDR3aa: CASSPTPLAGGANTQYF; CDR3nt: TGTGCCAGCAGCCCAACCCCCTTAGCGGGGGGGGCGAATACGCAGTATTTT
v_gene: TRBV5-4; j_gene: TRBJ2-3; d_gene: TRBD2; abundance: NA; CDR3aa: CASSQGLAGGPTDTQYF; CDR3nt: TGTGCCAGCAGCCAGGGACTAGCGGGGGGCCCCACAGATACGCAGTATTTT
v_gene: TRBV6-5; j_gene: TRBJ1-1; d_gene: NA; abundance: NA; CDR3aa: CASRYREGGAEAFF; CDR3nt: TGTGCCAGCAGGTACAGGGAGGGAGGGGCTGAAGCTTTCTTT